These 3 T cell receptor beta chains came from one sample sequenced in a study of identical twins. TCRdb used MiXCR to reprocess the 5' RACE reads, holding one entry per CDR3 protein. The sample includes approximately 600,000 distinct CDR3 sequences, around 9.6% of them seen just once. Separately, the same data were catalogued under a study of yellow fever vaccine responses in identical twins.

The specimen was PBMCs. Receptors were obtained from a woman aged 18-35 years in good health.

This clonotype has a count of ten or more. J is TRBJ2-7 and V is TRBV9, with 7 bases aligning to TRBD1. Germline V gene sequence: CDR1 SGDLS, CDR2 YYNGEE. V dropped 0 bases and J dropped 6; count of bases not matched to a gene: 9. This CDR3 is 15 amino acids long. DNA for the CDR3: TGTGCCAGCAGCGTAGGAGGGGGCAAAGCCCCCGAGCAGTACTTC. Translation: CASSVGGGKAPEQYF.

This CDR3 reads CASSFSALQETQYF. CDR3 nucleotides: TGTGCCAGCAGCTTCTCGGCACTCCAAGAGACCCAGTACTTC. The chain carries TRBV7-9 and TRBJ2-5; D not certain. This CDR3 comprises 14 residues. The germline gives CDR1 SEHNR, CDR2 FQNEAQ (reference sequence). Trimming stripped 3 bases from V and 1 base from J, with 9 bases between.

This clonotype has a handful of counts. V gene TRBV5-1 combines with J gene TRBJ2-7; D assignment may be TRBD1 or TRBD2 (5 bases each). Per germline, CDR1 SGHRS and CDR2 YFSETQ. V dropped 7 bases and J dropped 1 base, with 15 bases sitting between them. This CDR3 is 14 amino acids long. This CDR3 reads CASQWDGPSYEQYF. DNA for the CDR3: TGCGCCAGCCAATGGGACGGTCCGTCCTACGAGCAGTACTTC.